The 30 T cell receptor beta chains reported below all come from one sample, sequenced in a study of cytomegalovirus exposure and HLA in healthy donors. The PCR contained 60 Vbeta and 13 Jbeta primers. This table comes from immunoSEQ multiplex PCR, and its TCRdb copy is limited to in-frame clones, with some not included. The sample carries roughly 130,000 clones, 80% recorded once. Sequences were obtained from PBMCs. The receptor source for this set is a man in his forties or fifties in good health and CMV-seronegative.

The chain couples TRBV5-1 to TRBJ1-2; 8 nucleotides match TRBD1. V lost 4 bases and J lost 6; bases outside the gene matches: 5. Germline CDR1 and CDR2: SGHRS and YFSETQ. The CDR3 extends over 13 amino acids. The CDR3 DNA follows: TGCGCCAGCAGCCCGGGACAGGACGATGGCTACACCTTC. It yields the protein CASSPGQDDGYTF.

The chain is built from TRBV2 and TRBJ1-6; TRBD1 aligns across 7 bases. The trim removed 11 bases at V and 7 bases at J, leaving 11 bases unmatched. In germline, CDR1 is SNHLY, CDR2 FYNNEI. The CDR3 is 14 amino acids. The CDR3 bases are TGTGCCGGAAGACAGGGAAGCCAGAATTCACCCCTCCACTTT. As protein: CAGRQGSQNSPLHF.

The chain links TRBV5-1 to TRBJ2-1; perhaps TRBD1 as D (6 bases). The CDR3 has 13 residues. Germline V gene data show CDR1 as SGHRS and CDR2 as YFSETQ. V was clipped by 0 bases and J by 6 bases, with 7 bases between them. The CDR3 is CASSLDRVNEQFF. CDR3 DNA: TGCGCCAGCAGCTTGGACAGGGTCAATGAGCAGTTCTTC.

This clone has just one count. V and J are TRBV5-1 and TRBJ2-1; maybe TRBD1 (5 bases). The germline V and J ends were trimmed by 2 bases and 0 bases, with 15 bases remaining between them. Germline-derived CDR1 and CDR2 are SGHRS and YFSETQ. The CDR3 loop spans 17 amino acids. This chain's CDR3 is CASSFGQGWSSYNEQFF. The DNA of the CDR3 is TGCGCCAGCAGCTTTGGTCAGGGCTGGAGCTCCTACAATGAGCAGTTCTTC.

This chain joins TRBV27 and TRBJ1-4; 10 nucleotides match TRBD1. The CDR3 is made up of 16 amino acids. CDR1 is MNHEY, CDR2 SMNVEV, per germline (reference sequence). The V segment lost 6 bases and the J segment 5 bases; nucleotides outside the gene matches: 9. CDR3 amino acids: CASSRGPTGGNEKLFF. The CDR3 region has the DNA TGTGCCAGCAGCCGAGGACCGACAGGGGGCAATGAAAAACTGTTTTTT.

The chain couples TRBV6-1 to TRBJ1-5; maybe TRBD1 (5 bases). The CDR3 is 11 amino acids. Trimming removed 6 bases from V and 13 bases from J, with 13 bases in between. CDR1 is MNHNS, CDR2 SASEGT, per germline. This CDR3 reads CASSLRDSQHF. The CDR3 nucleotides read TGTGCCAGCAGCCTCCGGGACTCTCAGCATTTT.

The CDR3 nucleotides are TGTGCCACATCGACTAGCGGCACAGATACGCAGTATTTT. Translated, it gives CATSTSGTDTQYF. The gene calls are TRBV27 and TRBJ2-3; 8 bases line up with TRBD2. Germline loops: CDR1 MNHEY, CDR2 SMNVEV (reference sequence). CDR3 length: 13 amino acids. The ends lost 10 bases at V and 1 base at J; junction bases unmatched: 4.

The chain carries TRBV30 and TRBJ2-7; D is uncertain. This CDR3 contains 13 residues. Trimming stripped 2 bases from V and 2 bases from J, with 10 bases between. Germline V gene data show CDR1 as GTSNPN and CDR2 as SVGIG (reference sequence). CDR3: CAWSSGGTYEQYF. The CDR3 bases are TGTGCCTGGAGTAGTGGCGGTACCTACGAGCAGTACTTC.

The chain carries TRBV19 and TRBJ1-2, with 7 bases matching TRBD1. The trim removed 3 bases at V and 3 bases at J, leaving 1 base unmatched. Germline V gives CDR1 LNHDA, CDR2 SQIVND (reference sequence). The CDR3 is 13 residues long. The CDR3 reads CASSIDRDYGYTF. The CDR3 region has the DNA TGTGCCAGTAGTATCGACAGGGACTATGGCTACACCTTC.

The gene calls are TRBV27 and TRBJ2-2; the match to TRBD2 covers 7 bases. This CDR3 comprises 19 residues. V lost 1 base and J lost 1; bases outside the gene matches: 12. Germline-derived CDR1 and CDR2 are MNHEY and SMNVEV (reference sequence). CDR3 in amino acids: CASSLLPDWLAENTGELFF. As DNA, the CDR3 is TGTGCCAGCAGTTTATTGCCCGATTGGCTAGCGGAGAACACCGGGGAGCTGTTTTTT.

The V gene is TRBV27, the J gene TRBJ1-1; D gene unclear. This CDR3 is 13 amino acids long. Between the trimmed V and J ends, which lost 6 bases and 0 bases, there was a span of 8 bases. Germline values: CDR1 MNHEY, CDR2 SMNVEV (reference sequence). CDR3 residues: CASRLMMNTEAFF. Here the CDR3 DNA reads TGTGCCAGCAGACTAATGATGAACACTGAAGCTTTCTTT.

The genes are TRBV28 and TRBJ1-5; D is unresolved. CDR3 size: 12 residues. V was shortened by 7 bases and J by 6 bases, with 10 bases between the two germline ends. The V gene's germline CDR1 is MDHEN and CDR2 SYDVKM. The CDR3 DNA is TGTGCCAGCAACCGGGTTCCTCAGCCCCAGCATTTT. As protein: CASNRVPQPQHF. The complete variable domain, with remaining parts taken from reference TRBV28 and TRBJ1-5, reads DVKVTQSSRYLVKRTGEKVFLECVQDMDHENMFWYRQDPGLGLRLIYFSYDVKMKEKGDIPEGYSVSREKKERFSLILESASTNQTSMYLCASNRVPQPQHFGDGTRLSIL.

The genes are TRBV6-6 and TRBJ2-7; D uncertain. The CDR3 consists of 12 residues. Trimming removed 6 bases at V and 3 bases at J, with 9 bases between. Germline CDR1 is MNHNY and CDR2 is SVGAGI (reference sequence). CDR3 sequence (DNA): TGTGCCAGCAGAAACAACGTCTACGAGCAGTACTTC. This translates into CASRNNVYEQYF.

This clone was seen a single time. The V call is TRBV30, the J call TRBJ1-2; perhaps TRBD1 as D (5 bases). Germline assignment: CDR1 GTSNPN and CDR2 SVGIG (reference sequence). The CDR3 length is 14 residues. Trimming took off 3 bases at V and 0 bases at J, with 11 bases between the two ends. The CDR3 protein is CAWSSGNSNYGYTF. CDR3 in DNA: TGTGCCTGGAGCTCAGGGAACTCTAACTATGGCTACACCTTC.

The chain uses TRBV30 and TRBJ1-4; maybe TRBD1 (5 bases). Germline-derived CDR1 and CDR2 are GTSNPN and SVGIG (reference sequence). V was pared by 4 bases and J by 7 bases, with 13 bases between. The CDR3 consists of 13 residues. The CDR3 is CAWTDRRGEKLFF. The CDR3 DNA follows: TGTGCCTGGACAGATAGGAGGGGTGAAAAACTGTTTTTT. The variable domain in full, with the rest retrieved from reference TRBV30 and TRBJ1-4, is SQTIHQWPATLVQPVGSPLSLECTVEGTSNPNLYWYRQAAGRGLQLLFYSVGIGQISSEVPQNLSASRPQDRQFILSSKKLLLSDSGFYLCAWTDRRGEKLFFGSGTQLSVL.

The V and J genes are TRBV28 and TRBJ1-2; perhaps TRBD1 as D (6 bases). V was clipped by 2 bases and J by 8 bases, with 15 bases between them. The CDR3 extends over 14 amino acids. The germline gives CDR1 MDHEN, CDR2 SYDVKM. CDR3 region: CASSLPTGPRGYTF. Here the CDR3 DNA reads TGTGCCAGCAGTTTACCCACAGGGCCAAGGGGCTACACCTTC.

The gene calls are TRBV9 and TRBJ2-6; TRBD1 matches 9 bases. This CDR3 is 18 amino acids long. The germline CDR1 and CDR2 sequences are SGDLS and YYNGEE. Germline trimming cut 3 bases from V and 0 bases from J; bases unmatched to any gene: 7. The CDR3 loop is CASSGRQGVHSGANVLTF. The CDR3 nucleotides read TGTGCCAGCAGCGGGCGACAGGGGGTCCACTCTGGGGCCAACGTCCTGACTTTC.

The sample holds one count of this clone. The rearrangement joins TRBV5-4 to TRBJ2-5, with D possibly matching TRBD1 (6 bases). The CDR3 runs 13 residues. CDR1 and CDR2 (germline): SGHNT, YYREEE (reference sequence). V was clipped by 6 bases and J by 5 bases, with 14 bases between them. Here the CDR3 reads CASMLQGAETQYF. CDR3 bases: TGTGCCAGCATGCTACAGGGCGCGGAGACCCAGTACTTC.

Only a few counts were recorded for this clone. Other nucleotide sequences from this sample produce the same CDR3. The V call is TRBV5-1, the J call TRBJ2-5, with D hard to call. V dropped 3 bases and J dropped 10 bases, with 22 bases sitting between them. Looked up from germline, CDR1 is SGHRS and CDR2 is YFSETQ. The CDR3 loop spans 15 amino acids. CDR3 protein: CASSSPSGSRSGQYF. CDR3 DNA sequence: TGCGCCAGCAGCTCGCCGTCCGGGTCGAGGAGTGGCCAGTACTTC.

The chain couples TRBV5-6 to TRBJ2-7; weak D call: TRBD1 (5 bases). CDR3 size: 14 residues. V gave up 0 bases and J gave up 4 bases, with 11 bases separating them. Per the germline V gene, CDR1 is SGHDT and CDR2 is YYEEEE. CDR3 protein: CASSLGSGWYEQYF. CDR3 coding DNA: TGTGCCAGCAGCTTGGGGTCAGGGTGGTACGAGCAGTACTTC.

The genes are TRBV5-1 and TRBJ2-2, with 8 bases lining up with TRBD1. V lost 2 bases and J lost 3; bases outside the gene matches: 3. CDR1 is SGHRS and CDR2 is YFSETQ in the germline V gene. The CDR3 runs 15 residues. CDR3 nucleotide sequence: TGCGCCAGCAGCTTCAGGGGGCCGGACACCGGGGAGCTGTTTTTT. It codes for CASSFRGPDTGELFF.

This clone turned up a few times. This chain joins TRBV6-5 and TRBJ1-1; D unresolved. Germline V CDR1 and CDR2: MNHEY, SVGAGI. Trimming left V 6 bases short and J 1 base short, with 9 bases between. CDR3 length: 13 residues. The CDR3 region is CASRSQSNTEAFF. For the CDR3, the DNA is TGTGCCAGCAGGTCACAGTCGAACACTGAAGCTTTCTTT.

CDR3 nucleotide sequence: TGCGCCAGCAGCTTCAGTGTAGCGGGAGCCGGGGAGCTGTTTTTT. This sequence encodes CASSFSVAGAGELFF. This rearrangement joins TRBV5-1 to TRBJ2-2; 9 bases map to TRBD2. Germline assignment: CDR1 SGHRS and CDR2 YFSETQ. Trimming cost V 2 bases and J 6 bases; bases outside gene matches: 5. CDR3 length equals 15 residues.

This clone was seen a handful of times. V usage is TRBV6-1 and J usage is TRBJ1-4; TRBD1 is a possible D gene (5 bases). In germline, CDR1 is MNHNS, CDR2 SASEGT. This CDR3 is 14 amino acids long. V shed 5 bases and J shed 3 bases, with 10 bases lying between them. The CDR3 here is CASSNRLPNEKLFF. For the CDR3, the DNA is TGTGCCAGCAGTAACAGGCTGCCTAATGAAAAACTGTTTTTT.

V is TRBV7-2 and J is TRBJ2-3; TRBD2 agrees at 9 bases. This CDR3 is built from 14 residues. The V and J ends lost 6 bases and 3 bases, in that order; junction bases with no gene match: 4. CDR1 is SGHTA, CDR2 FQGNSA, per germline. The CDR3, as DNA: TGTGCCAGCAGGGCTAGCGGGGATACAGATACGCAGTATTTT. It yields the protein CASRASGDTDTQYF.

In DNA form, the CDR3 reads TGTGCCAGCAGACTAGGACAGGGCGGTCAGCCCCAGCATTTT. Translating gives CASRLGQGGQPQHF. The chain recombines TRBV5-8 with TRBJ1-5; 8 nucleotides agree with TRBD1. The CDR3 consists of 14 residues. Germline V gives CDR1 SGHTS, CDR2 YDEGEE. V gave up 5 bases and J gave up 6 bases; unmatched junction bases: 7.

This clone was detected once. The chain links TRBV5-1 to TRBJ2-1; possibly TRBD1 for D (5 bases). Trimming removed 4 bases at V and 6 bases at J, with 11 bases between. Germline-derived CDR1 and CDR2 are SGHRS and YFSETQ. CDR3 length equals 13 residues. CDR3 nucleotides: TGCGCCAGCAGCCCCTCAGGGATCAATGAGCAGTTCTTC. Its translation is CASSPSGINEQFF.

This clone was observed a few times. The chain combines TRBV29-1 with TRBJ2-2; 8 bases line up with TRBD1. This CDR3 comprises 14 residues. V gave up 4 bases and J gave up 7 bases; unmatched junction bases: 8. Germline-derived CDR1 and CDR2 are SQVTM and ANQGSEA. The CDR3 loop is CSVGQGAVFGELFF. Here the CDR3 DNA reads TGCAGCGTTGGTCAGGGGGCGGTATTCGGGGAGCTGTTTTTT.

The chain combines TRBV5-1 with TRBJ1-1; D is unclear. There are 14 residues in the CDR3. V lost 0 bases, J lost 3 bases, and 9 bases lay in between. Germline V gives CDR1 SGHRS, CDR2 YFSETQ. CDR3: CASSLAPTYTEAFF. The CDR3 coding sequence is TGCGCCAGCAGCTTGGCCCCAACATACACTGAAGCTTTCTTT.

The chain couples TRBV27 to TRBJ2-7; a weak D match, TRBD2 (5 bases). The length of the CDR3 is 14 residues. CDR1 and CDR2 (germline): MNHEY, SMNVEV (reference sequence). With 0 bases removed from V and 3 bases from J, the gap between germline ends came to 9 bases. CDR3 nucleotide sequence: TGTGCCAGCAGTTTATCCGGACTCATCTACGAGCAGTACTTC. Its protein product is CASSLSGLIYEQYF.